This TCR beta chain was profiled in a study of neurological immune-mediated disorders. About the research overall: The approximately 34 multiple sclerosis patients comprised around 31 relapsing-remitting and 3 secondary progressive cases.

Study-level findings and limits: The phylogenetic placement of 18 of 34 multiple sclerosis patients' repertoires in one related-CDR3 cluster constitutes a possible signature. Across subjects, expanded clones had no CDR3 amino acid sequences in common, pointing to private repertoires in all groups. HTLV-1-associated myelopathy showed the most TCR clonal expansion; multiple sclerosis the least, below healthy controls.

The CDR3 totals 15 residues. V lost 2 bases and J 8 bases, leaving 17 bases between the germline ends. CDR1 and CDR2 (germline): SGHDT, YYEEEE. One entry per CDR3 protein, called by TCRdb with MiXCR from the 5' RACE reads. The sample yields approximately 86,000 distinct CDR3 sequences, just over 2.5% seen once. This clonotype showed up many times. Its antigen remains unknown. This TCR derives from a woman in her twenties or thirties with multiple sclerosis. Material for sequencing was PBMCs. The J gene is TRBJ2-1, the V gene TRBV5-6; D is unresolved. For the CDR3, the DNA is TGTGCCAGCAGCTTCGAGAACCCCCCGGTTGATGAGCAGTTCTTC. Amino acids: CASSFENPPVDEQFF.